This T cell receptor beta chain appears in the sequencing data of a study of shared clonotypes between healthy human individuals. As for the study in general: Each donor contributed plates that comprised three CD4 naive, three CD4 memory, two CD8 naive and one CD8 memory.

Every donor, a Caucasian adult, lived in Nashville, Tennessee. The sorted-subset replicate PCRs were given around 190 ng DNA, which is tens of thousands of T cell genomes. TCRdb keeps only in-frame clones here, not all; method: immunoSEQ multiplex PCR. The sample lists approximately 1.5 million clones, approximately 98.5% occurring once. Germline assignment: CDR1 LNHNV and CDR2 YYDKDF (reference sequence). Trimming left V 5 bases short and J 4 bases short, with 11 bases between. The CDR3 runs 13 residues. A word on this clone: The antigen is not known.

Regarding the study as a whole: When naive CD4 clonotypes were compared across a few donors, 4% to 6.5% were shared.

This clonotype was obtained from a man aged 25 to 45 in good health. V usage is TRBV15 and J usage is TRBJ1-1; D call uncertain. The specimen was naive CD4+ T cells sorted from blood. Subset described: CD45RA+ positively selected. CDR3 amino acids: CATSSRQTTEAFF. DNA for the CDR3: TGTGCCACCAGCTCGAGACAAACCACTGAAGCTTTCTTT. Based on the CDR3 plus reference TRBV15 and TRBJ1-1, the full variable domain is DAMVIQNPRYQVTQFGKPVTLSCSQTLNHNVMYWYQQKSSQAPKLLFHYYDKDFNNEADTPDNFQSRRPNTSFCFLDIRSPGLGDTAMYLCATSSRQTTEAFFGQGTRLTVV.